The next 2 T cell receptor beta chains were all read from a single sample in a study of blood T cell repertoires in COVID-19. Produced via immunoSEQ multiplex PCR; TCRdb's table is partial and in-frame only. The sample carries roughly 97,000 clones, over 75% recorded once. Sequenced material: peripheral blood. These receptors were taken from a human donor in a cohort sampled during active COVID-19.

The chain has TRBV25-1 and TRBJ1-4; the match to TRBD1 covers 12 bases. Germline CDR1 and CDR2: MGHDK and SYGVNS. V lost 4 bases to trimming and J lost 2 bases; unmatched junction nucleotides: 8. The CDR3 runs to 18 residues. CDR3 region: CASSGGGDRGLTNEKLFF. As DNA, the CDR3 is TGTGCCAGCAGTGGAGGAGGGGACAGGGGGCTTACTAATGAAAAACTGTTTTTT.

The gene calls are TRBV21-1 and TRBJ2-5; TRBD2, the table's D call, lacks a check against the DNA. TRBV21-1 is a recognized pseudogene. CDR3 length equals 17 residues. The CDR3 DNA reads TGTGCCAGCAGCAAAGTAGTATCGGGTTTGAACCAAGAGACCCAGTACTTC. This sequence encodes CASSKVVSGLNQETQYF.